Listed here are 30 T cell receptor beta chains from one sample, sequenced in a study. TCRdb re-called the RT-PCR reads through MiXCR, storing one row per CDR3 protein. Of approximately 720,000 distinct CDR3 sequences detected, 14% appear once; the ten largest clones hold 3.6%. Sequenced sample: memory CD4+ T cells from blood. These receptor sequences come from a female donor in good health, serving as a healthy control.

This clonotype appeared a single time. The chain has TRBV27 and TRBJ1-2, with unresolved D. The germline gives CDR1 MNHEY, CDR2 SMNVEV (reference sequence). The CDR3 is 14 residues long. V dropped 5 bases and J dropped 2 bases, with 12 bases sitting between them. CDR3 protein: CASSRSQENYGYTF. For the CDR3, the DNA is TGTGCCAGCAGTCGCTCCCAGGAGAACTATGGCTACACCTTC.

This clonotype was detected a few times. This sequence joins TRBV20-1 and TRBJ2-1; the D call may be TRBD1 or TRBD2 (6 bases each). The V end lost 7 bases, the J end lost 8 bases, and 18 bases lay between the germline ends. The CDR3 runs to 13 residues. Germline lookup yields CDR1 DFQATT and CDR2 SNEGSKA (reference sequence). In DNA, the CDR3 is TGCAGTGTAAGAGGGGGGAACCTCGATGAGCAGTTCTTC. It codes for CSVRGGNLDEQFF.

This clonotype appeared many times. This chain connects TRBV15 to TRBJ2-2, with 8 nucleotides matching TRBD2. Trimming took 4 bases from V and 7 from J; bases not matched to a gene: 11. Germline loops: CDR1 LNHNV, CDR2 YYDKDF (reference sequence). There are 16 residues in the CDR3. In DNA, the CDR3 is TGTGCCACCAGCATCCATAGCGGGAATGGGGGCGGGGAGCTGTTTTTT. Protein sequence: CATSIHSGNGGGELFF.

This clonotype came up a few times. The rearrangement links TRBV7-2 to TRBJ1-4; D gene unclear. This CDR3 is 13 amino acids long. The V gene lost 2 bases and the J gene lost 10 bases, with 11 bases spanning the gap. CDR1 is SGHTA, CDR2 FQGNSA, per germline. CDR3 nucleotide sequence: TGTGCCAGCAGCTTACTCCGCTCTGGAAAACTGTTTTTT. Encoded protein: CASSLLRSGKLFF.

The V gene is TRBV28, the J gene TRBJ1-1, with D perhaps matching TRBD1 (5 bases). Germline V gives CDR1 MDHEN, CDR2 SYDVKM. V lost 3 bases, J lost 3 bases, and 14 bases lay in between. CDR3 length equals 15 residues. DNA of the CDR3: TGTGCCAGCAGTTTCCAGACGGGGGGGGACACTGAAGCTTTCTTT. This gives the protein CASSFQTGGDTEAFF. The full variable domain, rest sourced from reference TRBV28 and TRBJ1-1, is DVKVTQSSRYLVKRTGEKVFLECVQDMDHENMFWYRQDPGLGLRLIYFSYDVKMKEKGDIPEGYSVSREKKERFSLILESASTNQTSMYLCASSFQTGGDTEAFFGQGTRLTVV.

The chain is built from TRBV11-2 and TRBJ2-2, with a tentative D call TRBD2 (6 bases). This CDR3 is 15 amino acids long. V was trimmed by 1 base and J by 4 bases, leaving 10 bases between them. CDR1 SGHAT and CDR2 FQNNGV come from the germline V gene. The CDR3 loop reads CASSLATSPTGELFF. CDR3 coding DNA: TGTGCCAGCAGCTTAGCTACTAGCCCCACCGGGGAGCTGTTTTTT.

The chain recombines TRBV4-3 with TRBJ1-4; D not certain. Trimming shortened V by 0 bases and J by 8 bases, and 13 bases separated the two germline ends. The CDR3 contains 15 residues. Per germline, CDR1 LGHNA and CDR2 YSLEER. CDR3 region: CASSQELRVHEKLFF. CDR3 nucleotide sequence: TGCGCCAGCAGCCAAGAATTAAGGGTACACGAAAAACTGTTTTTT.

The chain has TRBV7-9 and TRBJ1-3, with a possible D match to TRBD1 (6 bases). Trimming took off 5 bases at V and 5 bases at J, with 13 bases between the two ends. The CDR3 is made up of 14 amino acids. Germline V CDR1 and CDR2: SEHNR, FQNEAQ (reference sequence). The CDR3 nucleotides are TGTGCCAGCAGCGACACAGGGAGGAGAAACACCATATATTTT. Protein: CASSDTGRRNTIYF.

This clonotype appeared once. A read error may explain this, as a much larger clone is one base away. The DNA is omitted, as the CDR3 cannot be located on it reliably, and the CDR3 follows TCRdb's listing. CDR3 region: CASSFAGGTRRNSPPHF. J is TRBJ1-6 and V is TRBV5-1; the D call TRBD1 from the table was never checked on the DNA. The CDR3 region is 17 residues in length, termini included. Germline assignment: CDR1 SGHRS and CDR2 YFSETQ.

The V call is TRBV11-3, the J call TRBJ2-1; D unclear. V shed 1 base and J shed 7 bases, with 11 bases lying between them. The CDR3 consists of 14 residues. Germline V gene sequence: CDR1 SGHNT, CDR2 YENEEA. The CDR3 reads CASSLGAGWNEQFF. The CDR3 DNA sequence: TGTGCCAGCAGCTTAGGTGCTGGTTGGAATGAGCAGTTCTTC.

This clonotype was observed a handful of times. The rearrangement uses TRBV30 and TRBJ1-2; D ambiguous. Trimming removed 2 bases from V and 1 base from J, with 5 bases in between. This CDR3 spans 12 amino acids. From germline, CDR1 is GTSNPN and CDR2 SVGIG (reference sequence). CDR3 in amino acids: CAWSPNNYGYTF. The CDR3 nucleotides are TGTGCCTGGAGTCCTAATAACTATGGCTACACCTTC.

This clonotype showed up just a few times. This chain links TRBV3-1 with TRBJ2-7; D may be TRBD1 (5 bases). Germline V lookup: CDR1 LGHDT, CDR2 YNNKEL (reference sequence). The CDR3 totals 13 residues. Trimming left V 3 bases short and J 2 bases short, with 8 bases between. The CDR3 DNA is TGTGCCAGCAGCCACGGACAACCCTACGAGCAGTACTTC. Its translation: CASSHGQPYEQYF.

The chain is built from TRBV25-1 and TRBJ1-2; the D is unclear. Germline CDR1 MGHDK, CDR2 SYGVNS. The CDR3 runs to 11 residues. The V gene lost 11 bases and the J gene lost 2 bases, with 9 bases spanning the gap. DNA for the CDR3: TGTGCCTGTCAGGTGAACTATGGCTACACCTTC. Translating it yields CACQVNYGYTF.

This clonotype is a singleton in its sample. V usage is TRBV2 and J usage is TRBJ1-1; no reliable D call. The CDR3 runs to 10 residues. Germline V gene data show CDR1 as SNHLY and CDR2 as FYNNEI. V gave up 8 bases and J gave up 4 bases, with 5 bases separating them. DNA for the CDR3: TGTGCCAGCGTATTCACTGAAGCTTTCTTT. This encodes CASVFTEAFF.

This clonotype occurred a few times. This chain links TRBV7-8 with TRBJ2-7; D possibly corresponds to TRBD2 (6 bases). Germline CDR1 reads SGHVS; CDR2 reads FQNEAQ. V was clipped by 2 bases and J by 3 bases, with 11 bases between them. CDR3 size: 14 residues. This CDR3 is CASSLRDWNYEQYF. As DNA, the CDR3 is TGTGCCAGCAGCTTACGGGACTGGAACTACGAGCAGTACTTC.

The chain carries TRBV27 and TRBJ2-5, with a possible D match to TRBD2 (6 bases). V gave up 1 base and J gave up 7 bases, with 10 bases separating them. Germline V gene lookup returns CDR1 MNHEY and CDR2 SMNVEV (reference sequence). The CDR3 spans 13 residues. The CDR3 here is CASSLWQGGTQYF. In DNA, the CDR3 is TGTGCCAGCAGTTTATGGCAGGGAGGGACCCAGTACTTC.

This clonotype was counted ten times or more. The genes are TRBV12-3 or TRBV12-4 and TRBJ2-3, with 9 positions matching TRBD2. The J segment lost 1 base and the V segment lost 2 bases, leaving 4 bases of the junction unmatched. The CDR3 has 16 amino acids. CDR3 residues: CASSLRVAGGTDTQYF. CDR3 DNA sequence: TGTGCCAGCAGTTTAAGGGTAGCGGGAGGCACAGATACGCAGTATTTT.

In its sample, this clonotype was seen many times. This chain uses TRBV24-1 with TRBJ2-1; the D is unclear. There are 13 residues in the CDR3. Germline values: CDR1 KGHDR, CDR2 SFDVKD. The V end was cut by 8 bases, the J end by 5 bases, with 12 bases between. The CDR3 is CATNGWMDNEQFF. CDR3 coding DNA: TGTGCCACCAACGGCTGGATGGACAATGAGCAGTTCTTC.

This clonotype was detected only a few times. The gene calls are TRBV18 and TRBJ1-1, with TRBD1 matching 8 bases. Germline loops: CDR1 KGHSH, CDR2 LQKENI. CDR3 size: 15 residues. V lost 3 bases to trimming and J lost 8 bases; unmatched junction nucleotides: 11. The CDR3 sequence: CASSPIEQGASEAFF. For the CDR3, the DNA is TGTGCCAGCTCACCCATTGAGCAGGGGGCGTCCGAAGCTTTCTTT.

The V gene is TRBV18, the J gene TRBJ2-7; no definite D call. Trimming left V 5 bases short and J 5 bases short, with 22 bases between. Germline V gene data show CDR1 as KGHSH and CDR2 as LQKENI. This CDR3 spans 16 amino acids. In DNA, the CDR3 is TGTGCCAGCTCAGATGTTCCAGACCTTATTCTAAACGAGCAGTACTTC. The encoded protein is CASSDVPDLILNEQYF.

This chain connects TRBV14 to TRBJ1-2; the D gene is possibly TRBD1 (5 bases). V dropped 1 base and J dropped 7 bases, with 13 bases sitting between them. Germline lookup yields CDR1 SGHDN and CDR2 FVKESK. CDR3 length equals 14 residues. The CDR3 loop is CASSQVQGRGGYTF. CDR3 DNA: TGTGCCAGCAGCCAAGTCCAGGGTCGCGGTGGCTACACCTTC.

This clonotype was picked up many times. This rearrangement joins TRBV5-5 to TRBJ1-3, with 7 bases that match TRBD1. V trimming: 1 base; J trimming: 0 bases; junction bases outside the gene matches: 7. Germline CDR1 reads SGHKS; CDR2 reads YYEKEE (reference sequence). The CDR3 extends over 17 amino acids. CDR3 protein: CASSLLDRVHSGNTIYF. In DNA form, the CDR3 reads TGTGCCAGCAGCTTGCTAGACAGGGTGCACTCTGGAAACACCATATATTTT.

The table lists this clonotype with many counts. The V call is TRBV27, the J call TRBJ2-3; D is unresolved. Per the germline V gene, CDR1 is MNHEY and CDR2 is SMNVEV (reference sequence). The CDR3 is 14 residues long. The V and J ends lost 2 bases and 4 bases respectively, with 10 bases between them. The CDR3 region is CASSLDGNPDTQYF. CDR3 nucleotides: TGTGCCAGCAGTTTAGATGGTAATCCAGATACGCAGTATTTT.

This clonotype showed up many times. The chain employs TRBV20-1 and TRBJ1-5; a possible D gene is TRBD1 (5 bases). CDR3 size: 16 residues. Germline values: CDR1 DFQATT, CDR2 SNEGSKA (reference sequence). Trimming cost V 0 bases and J 6 bases, with 18 bases left between them. The CDR3 reads CSARDGAQVGSQPQHF. The CDR3 nucleotides read TGCAGTGCTAGAGACGGGGCTCAGGTCGGGAGTCAGCCCCAGCATTTT.

This clonotype occurred a few times. The J gene is TRBJ1-2, the V gene TRBV9; 10 bases match TRBD1. J gave up 4 bases and V 4 bases, and 7 bases lay outside the gene matches. The CDR3 has 15 residues. The germline CDR1 and CDR2 sequences are SGDLS and YYNGEE. This CDR3 reads CASSLGQGMGYGYTF. For the CDR3, the DNA is TGTGCCAGCAGCCTGGGACAGGGGATGGGCTATGGCTACACCTTC.

This clonotype showed up many times. The rearrangement joins TRBV5-1 to TRBJ2-7, with D possibly called TRBD1 or TRBD2 (5 bases each). The CDR3 runs to 15 residues. V shed 4 bases and J shed 4 bases, with 18 bases lying between them. Germline values: CDR1 SGHRS, CDR2 YFSETQ. CDR3 DNA sequence: TGCGCCAGCAGCATTGCACCGGGACCGACGTACGAGCAGTACTTC. This translates into CASSIAPGPTYEQYF. Together with reference TRBV5-1 and TRBJ2-7, the CDR3 gives the full variable domain: KAGVTQTPRYLIKTRGQQVTLSCSPISGHRSVSWYQQTPGQGLQFLFEYFSETQRNKGNFPGRFSGRQFSNSRSEMNVSTLELGDSALYLCASSIAPGPTYEQYFGPGTRLTVT.

In its sample, this clonotype was seen many times. The chain has TRBV20-1 and TRBJ2-7; D unresolved. V was pared by 5 bases and J by 5 bases, with 13 bases between. The CDR3 extends over 12 amino acids. Germline V gene sequence: CDR1 DFQATT, CDR2 SNEGSKA (reference sequence). CDR3 amino acids: CSAPDRDHEQYF. The CDR3 region has the DNA TGCAGTGCTCCGGACCGCGACCACGAGCAGTACTTC.

This clonotype was seen ten or more times. The chain carries TRBV29-1 and TRBJ2-6; no definite D call. The V gene's germline CDR1 is SQVTM and CDR2 ANQGSEA. This CDR3 spans 13 amino acids. Between the trimmed V and J ends, which lost 4 bases and 0 bases, there was a span of 4 bases. The CDR3 DNA reads as TGCAGCGTTGGTGTCTCTGGGGCCAACGTCCTGACTTTC. Translation: CSVGVSGANVLTF. The full variable domain, its missing parts supplied by reference TRBV29-1 and TRBJ2-6, is SAVISQKPSRDICQRGTSLTIQCQVDSQVTMMFWYRQQPGQSLTLIATANQGSEATYESGFVIDKFPISRPNLTFSTLTVSNMSPEDSSIYLCSVGVSGANVLTFGAGSRLTVL.

This clonotype was counted between two and nine times. The chain links TRBV20-1 to TRBJ2-2, with TRBD2 as a possible D gene (5 bases). CDR1 and CDR2 (germline): DFQATT, SNEGSKA (reference sequence). This CDR3 is 17 amino acids long. V was trimmed by 1 base and J by 2 bases, leaving 17 bases between them. This chain's CDR3 is CSARGRSGRINTGELFF. CDR3 DNA sequence: TGCAGTGCTAGAGGGAGGTCTGGGCGAATCAACACCGGGGAGCTGTTTTTT.

The chain couples TRBV10-3 to TRBJ2-1, with 13 bases fitting TRBD2. V lost 10 bases to trimming and J lost 8 bases; unmatched junction nucleotides: 5. This CDR3 is built from 13 residues. CDR1 and CDR2 from the germline V gene are ENHRY and SYGVKD. The CDR3 coding sequence is TGTGCCACCACGGGACTAGCGGGGTATGAGCAGTTCTTC. Its protein is CATTGLAGYEQFF.